Listed below are T cell receptor beta chains from one sample, sequenced in a study of blood T cell repertoires in COVID-19. Produced via immunoSEQ multiplex PCR; TCRdb's table is partial and in-frame only. The table has about 230,000 clones, about nine tenths seen once. Specimen: peripheral blood. The receptors originated from a man aged 45-65 years with COVID-19, enrolled during active disease. The conserved cysteine and the conserved F or W are not part of the CDR3 here.

V: TRBV7-2; J: TRBJ2-1; CDR3: ASSSAHQSYNEQF
V: TRBV6-5; J: TRBJ1-6; CDR3: ASRRGPRGSPLH
V: TRBV3-1/TRBV3-2; J: TRBJ2-3; CDR3: ASSQIAGGPGTQY
V: TRBV18; J: TRBJ2-7; CDR3: ASSPLPPGQGFHEQY
V: TRBV19; J: TRBJ2-3; CDR3: ASSMGAGTTDTQY
V: TRBV9; J: TRBJ2-3; CDR3: ASSAALTGRPFLSDTQY
V: TRBV6-5; J: TRBJ2-6; CDR3: ASSYSTFSGANVLT
V: TRBV12-3/TRBV12-4; J: TRBJ2-5; CDR3: ASREGRVETQY
V: TRBV10-2; J: TRBJ2-1; CDR3: ASHDMGEYNEQF
V: TRBV28; J: TRBJ1-3; CDR3: ASSLEGVGNTIY
V: TRBV6-6; J: TRBJ2-2; CDR3: ASTLPGLTNTGELF
V: TRBV28; J: TRBJ1-1; CDR3: ASAAGALNTEAF
V: TRBV7-8; J: TRBJ1-1; CDR3: ASSLAAGGRTEAF
V: TRBV18; J: TRBJ2-2; CDR3: ASSPADGGELF
V: TRBV11-2; J: TRBJ1-5; CDR3: ASSLVPGVQPQH
V: TRBV29-1; J: TRBJ1-5; CDR3: SVRAGLDSNQPQH
V: TRBV12-5; J: TRBJ2-3; CDR3: ASGPVTDTQY
V: TRBV2; J: TRBJ1-1; CDR3: ASSEEGPSTEAF
V: TRBV6-4; J: TRBJ2-7; CDR3: ASTPGTSEYEQY
V: TRBV12-5; J: TRBJ1-2; CDR3: ASGLTTGWVVGYT
V: TRBV19; J: TRBJ2-5; CDR3: ASSLPGNQETQY
V: TRBV18; J: TRBJ1-5; CDR3: ASSPPAGAYSNQPQH
V: TRBV7-6; J: TRBJ2-5; CDR3: ASSLEQGFYETQY
V: TRBV28; J: TRBJ2-7; CDR3: ASSLGREYEQY
V: TRBV6-5; J: TRBJ2-6; CDR3: ASSPRDTNVLT
V: TRBV7-9; J: TRBJ2-7; CDR3: ASSLEGTGSYEQY
V: TRBV29-1; J: TRBJ2-7; CDR3: SVAGLAGYEQY
V: TRBV27; J: TRBJ1-1; CDR3: ASSLSGHTEAF
V: TRBV5-6; J: TRBJ2-1; CDR3: ASIGSQFSGTSGFNEQF
V: TRBV24-1; J: TRBJ2-1; CDR3: ATSDSSGRASNEQF
V: TRBV18; J: TRBJ1-3; CDR3: ASSPLVPDRGSGNTIY
V: TRBV5-1; J: TRBJ1-1; CDR3: ASSLQGDTEAF
V: TRBV3-1/TRBV3-2; J: TRBJ1-4; CDR3: ASSQGIHRAEKLF
V: TRBV3-1/TRBV3-2; J: TRBJ2-5; CDR3: ASSQDGGQRGGRIPKETQY
V: TRBV7-9; J: TRBJ1-4; CDR3: ASSTWTGANEKLF
V: TRBV29-1; J: TRBJ1-1; CDR3: SVTLRGMNTEAF